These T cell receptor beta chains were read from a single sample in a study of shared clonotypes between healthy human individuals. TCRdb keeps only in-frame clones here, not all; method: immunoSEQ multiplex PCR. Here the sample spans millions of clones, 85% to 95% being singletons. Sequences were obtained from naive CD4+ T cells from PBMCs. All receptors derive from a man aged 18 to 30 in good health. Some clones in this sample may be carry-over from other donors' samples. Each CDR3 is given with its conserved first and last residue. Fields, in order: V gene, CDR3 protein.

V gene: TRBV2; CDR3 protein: CASSFSGLVNEQFF
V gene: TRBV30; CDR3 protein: CAWSTAGVRETQYF
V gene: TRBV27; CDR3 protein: CASRPRLDRTYEQYF
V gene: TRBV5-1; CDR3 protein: CASSGRLSLNTEAFF
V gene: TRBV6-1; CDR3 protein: CASSESVETQYF
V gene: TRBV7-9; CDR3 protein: CASSLGVTSLYEQYF
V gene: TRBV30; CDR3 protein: CAWSGTGRGTYEQYF
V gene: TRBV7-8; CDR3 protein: CASSLSPGQNEQYF
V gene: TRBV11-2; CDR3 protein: CASSTIRAPGHNEQFF
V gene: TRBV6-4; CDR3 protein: CASSEGSGRPYNEQFF
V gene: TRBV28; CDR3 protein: CASTSGTYNEQFF
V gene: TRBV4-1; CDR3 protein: CASSQILAKNIQYF
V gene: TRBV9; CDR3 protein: CASSSMGGNTIYF
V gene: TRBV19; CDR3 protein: CASGTARNTGELFF
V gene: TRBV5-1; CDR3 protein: CASSWGQGAYEQYF
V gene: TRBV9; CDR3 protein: CASSVGTGGAGYTF
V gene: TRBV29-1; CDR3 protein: CSVGGLAAYEQYF
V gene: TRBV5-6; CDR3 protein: CASSSAWGTDTQYF
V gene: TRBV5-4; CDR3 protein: CASSLGPAAQETQYF
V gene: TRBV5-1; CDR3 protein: CASSRTSGRYNEQYF
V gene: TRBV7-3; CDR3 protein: CASSSPGAPNEQFF
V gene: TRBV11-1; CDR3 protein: CASSLAGSPSYNEQFF